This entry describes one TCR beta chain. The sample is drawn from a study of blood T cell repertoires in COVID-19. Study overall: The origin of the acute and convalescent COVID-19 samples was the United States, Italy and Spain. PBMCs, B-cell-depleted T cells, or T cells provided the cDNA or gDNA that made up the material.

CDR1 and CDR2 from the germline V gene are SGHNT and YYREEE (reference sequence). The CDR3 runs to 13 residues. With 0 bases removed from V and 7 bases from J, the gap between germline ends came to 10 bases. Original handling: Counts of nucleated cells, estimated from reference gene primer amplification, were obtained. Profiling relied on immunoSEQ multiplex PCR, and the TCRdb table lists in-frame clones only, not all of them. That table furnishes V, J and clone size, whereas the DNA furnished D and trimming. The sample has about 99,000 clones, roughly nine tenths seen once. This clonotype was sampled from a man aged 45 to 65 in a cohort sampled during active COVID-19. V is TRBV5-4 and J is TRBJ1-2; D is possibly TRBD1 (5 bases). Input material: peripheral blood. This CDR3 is CASSLAGGVGYTF. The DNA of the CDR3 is TGTGCCAGCAGCTTGGCCGGGGGGGTTGGCTACACCTTC. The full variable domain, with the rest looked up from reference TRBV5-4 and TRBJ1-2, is ETGVTQSPTHLIKTRGQQVTLRCSSQSGHNTVSWYQQALGQGPQFIFQYYREEENGRGNFPPRFSGLQFPNYSSELNVNALELDDSALYLCASSLAGGVGYTFGSGTRLTVV.